This TCR beta chain appears in the sequencing data of a study of shared clonotypes between healthy human individuals. Study details: The donor group consisted of a couple of women and a few men, aged 18 to 49.

V dropped 5 bases and J dropped 5; count of bases not matched to a gene: 5. The CDR3 is 13 amino acids. Per the germline V gene, CDR1 is SNHLY and CDR2 is FYNNEI. The authors loaded roughly 200 ng DNA, 30,000 to 35,000 T cell genomes, into sorted-subset replicate PCRs. Repertoires were generated with immunoSEQ multiplex PCR, while TCRdb's copy carries only in-frame clones and drops some. The data hold hundreds of thousands of clones, with around 73% observed a single time. The sequenced sample consisted of memory CD4+ T cells sorted from blood. This sample's subset: CD45RA-negative fraction. This clonotype was sampled from a woman in her twenties or thirties in good health. The rearrangement uses TRBV2 and TRBJ1-1, with TRBD1 matching 7 bases. CDR3 sequence reads: CASSTRRGTEAFF. The CDR3 DNA reads as TGTGCCAGCAGTACTCGCAGGGGGACTGAAGCTTTCTTT.